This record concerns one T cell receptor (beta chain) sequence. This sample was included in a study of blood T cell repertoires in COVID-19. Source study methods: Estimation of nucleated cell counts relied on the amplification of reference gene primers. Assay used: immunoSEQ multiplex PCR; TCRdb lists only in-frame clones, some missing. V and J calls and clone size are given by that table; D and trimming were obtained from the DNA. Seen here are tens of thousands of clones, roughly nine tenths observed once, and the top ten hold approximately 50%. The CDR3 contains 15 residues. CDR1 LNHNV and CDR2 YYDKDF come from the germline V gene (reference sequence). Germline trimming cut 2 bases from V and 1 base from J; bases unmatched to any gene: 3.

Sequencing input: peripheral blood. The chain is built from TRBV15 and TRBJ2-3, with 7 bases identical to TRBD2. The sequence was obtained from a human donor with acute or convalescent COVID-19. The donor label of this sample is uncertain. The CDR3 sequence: CATSRKRGGTDTQYF. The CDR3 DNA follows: TGTGCCACCAGCAGAAAGCGGGGCGGCACAGATACGCAGTATTTT.